The source of this TCR beta chain is a study of shared clonotypes between healthy human individuals. Findings and limits, study-wide: In several donors, around 5.5% of naive CD4 clonotypes appeared in common. On the whole, naive subsets had larger estimated richness than memory subsets had.

Both subsets, CD45RA+ naive and CD45RA-negative memory, were split from the CD4+ cells. Produced via immunoSEQ multiplex PCR; TCRdb's table is partial and in-frame only. The sample lists roughly 2.5 million clones, more than 80% occurring once. Turning to this clone: What it binds is not known.

This receptor was obtained from a man aged 18 to 29 in good health. Sample: naive CD4+ T cells sorted from blood. The subset denotes: CD45RA+ positively selected.

Written as DNA, the CDR3 is TGCGCCAGCAGCCAAGAGACGTCTGGAGTGACCCAGTACTTC. It specifies CASSQETSGVTQYF. This chain uses TRBV4-1 with TRBJ2-5; D ambiguous. There are 14 residues in the CDR3. Germline V gives CDR1 MGHRA, CDR2 YSYEKL. V lost 0 bases and J lost 7, with 12 bases in between.